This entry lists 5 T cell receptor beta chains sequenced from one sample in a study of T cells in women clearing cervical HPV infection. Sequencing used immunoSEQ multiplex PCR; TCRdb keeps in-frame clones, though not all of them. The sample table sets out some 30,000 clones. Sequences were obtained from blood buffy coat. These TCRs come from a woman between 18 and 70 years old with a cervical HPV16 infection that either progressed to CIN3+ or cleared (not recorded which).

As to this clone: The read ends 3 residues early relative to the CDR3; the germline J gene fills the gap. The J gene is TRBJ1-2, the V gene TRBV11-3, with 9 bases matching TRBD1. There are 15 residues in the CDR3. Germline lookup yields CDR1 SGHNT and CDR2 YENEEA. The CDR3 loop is CASSLGVGTGSDYTF. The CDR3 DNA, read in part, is TGTGCCAGCAGCTTAGGTGTTGGGACAGGGTCCGAC. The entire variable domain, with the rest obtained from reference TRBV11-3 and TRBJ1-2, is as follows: EAGVVQSPRYKIIEKKQPVAFWCNPISGHNTLYWYLQNLGQGPELLIRYENEEAVDDSQLPKDRFSAERLKGVDSTLKIQPAELGDSAVYLCASSLGVGTGSDYTFGSGTRLTVV.

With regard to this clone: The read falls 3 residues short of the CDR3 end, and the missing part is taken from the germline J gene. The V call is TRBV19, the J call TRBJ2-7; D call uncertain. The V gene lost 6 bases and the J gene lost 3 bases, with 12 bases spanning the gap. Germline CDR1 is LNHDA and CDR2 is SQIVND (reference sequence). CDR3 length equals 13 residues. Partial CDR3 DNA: TGTGCCAGTAGGTCTACAGTAGGCTACGAG. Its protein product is CASRSTVGYE. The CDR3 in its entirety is CASRSTVGYEQYF.

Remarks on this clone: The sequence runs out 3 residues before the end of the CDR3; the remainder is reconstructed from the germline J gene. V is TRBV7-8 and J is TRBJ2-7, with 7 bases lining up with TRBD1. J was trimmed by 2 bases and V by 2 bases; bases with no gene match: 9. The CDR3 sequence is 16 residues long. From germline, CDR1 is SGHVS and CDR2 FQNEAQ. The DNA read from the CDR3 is TGTGCCAGCAGCTTAAGCACGACAGGGACCCCCTACGAG. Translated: CASSLSTTGTPYE. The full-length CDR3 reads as CASSLSTTGTPYEQYF.

CDR3 loop: CASRFRLGGTNEKLFF. Incomplete CDR3 DNA: TGCGCCAGCAGATTTCGGCTAGGGGGAACTAATGAAAAA. The chain recombines TRBV4-1 with TRBJ1-4, with D maybe TRBD1 (6 bases). The DNA ends 3 residues before the CDR3 does, and the rest of the CDR3 is filled in from the germline J gene. CDR1 MGHRA and CDR2 YSYEKL come from the germline V gene. The CDR3 has 16 residues. The germline V and J ends were trimmed by 6 bases and 1 base, with 15 bases remaining between them.

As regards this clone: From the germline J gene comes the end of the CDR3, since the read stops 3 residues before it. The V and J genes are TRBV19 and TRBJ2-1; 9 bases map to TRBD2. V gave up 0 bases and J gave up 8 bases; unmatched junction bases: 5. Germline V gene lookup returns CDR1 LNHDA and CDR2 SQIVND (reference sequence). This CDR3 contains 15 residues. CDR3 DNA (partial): TGTGCCAGTAGTATAGATCTAGCGGGGAGTGATGAG. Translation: CASSIDLAGSDE. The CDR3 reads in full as CASSIDLAGSDEQFF.